This TCR beta chain was observed in a study of cytomegalovirus exposure and HLA in healthy donors. This CDR3 contains 15 residues. Germline assignment: CDR1 SGDLS and CDR2 YYNGEE. The V gene end was trimmed by 3 bases and the J gene end by 3 bases; junction bases not matched to a gene: 6. Study-wide points: Some TCR beta chains (around 180 of them) were listed as cytomegalovirus-associated. Fewer N-insertions (relative to the approximately 700-donor mean) were reportedly seen in an Asian-associated ancestry cluster in a later analysis. Most TCR sequences showed up rarely, but some public TCRs showed up in many donors.

The PCR had 60 Vbeta and 13 Jbeta primers. Measured with immunoSEQ multiplex PCR; TCRdb has only the in-frame clones, and not every one. This table lists some 67,000 clones. With respect to this clone: Antigen unknown.

The sequenced sample was PBMCs. The source of this sequence is a woman in her twenties or thirties in good health and CMV-seronegative. The rearrangement joins TRBV9 to TRBJ2-1; 7 bases are shared with TRBD2. The CDR3 DNA sequence: TGTGCCAGCAGCGCAGCCGGGGGGATCTACAATGAGCAGTTCTTC. Protein sequence: CASSAAGGIYNEQFF. The full variable domain, in which reference TRBV9 and TRBJ2-1 provide the parts outside the CDR3, is DSGVTQTPKHLITATGQRVTLRCSPRSGDLSVYWYQQSLDQGLQFLIQYYNGEERAKGNILERFSAQQFPDLHSELNLSSLELGDSALYFCASSAAGGIYNEQFFGPGTRLTVL.